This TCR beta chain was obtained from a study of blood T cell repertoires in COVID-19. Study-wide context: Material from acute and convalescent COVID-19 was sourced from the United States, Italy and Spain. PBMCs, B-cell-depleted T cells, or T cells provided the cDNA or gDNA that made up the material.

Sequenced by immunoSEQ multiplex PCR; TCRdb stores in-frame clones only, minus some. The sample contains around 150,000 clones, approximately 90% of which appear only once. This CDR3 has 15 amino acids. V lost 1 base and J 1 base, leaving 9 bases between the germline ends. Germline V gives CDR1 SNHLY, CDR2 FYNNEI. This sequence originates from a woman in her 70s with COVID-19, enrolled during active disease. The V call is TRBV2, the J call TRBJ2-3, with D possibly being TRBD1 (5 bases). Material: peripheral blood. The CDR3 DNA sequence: TGTGCCAGCAGTGAAGGGGGCACTCGCACAGATACGCAGTATTTT. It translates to CASSEGGTRTDTQYF.